This T cell receptor beta chain emerged from a study of human T cells and chemical hapten exposure listed by TCRdb under 2021. About the investigation overall: For sensitization, 2% DPC in acetone was applied to a 2 cm by 2 cm area of upper inner arm skin. Patients additionally received weekly therapeutic DPC doses to the scalp throughout the roughly 25-week study period. Patch testing was done on the upper back using Finn chambers containing 0.01% DPC, and results were scored after 6 days according to International Contact Dermatitis Research Group standards. The mostly female patient cohort included alopecia areata with under or over 50% scalp involvement, alopecia totalis and alopecia universalis. The libraries were sequenced as a pool, and the TCR yield per sample differed mostly because of small variations in library volumes within the pool. In alopecia patients, the study followed how the peripheral blood TCR repertoire changed in vivo over primary and secondary sensitization to diphenylcyclopropenone (DPC), a hapten. Blood samples were taken from patients before sensitization (week 0) and then at 2, 6 and about 24 weeks after DPC sensitization. For TCR sequencing, blood came from twenty-nine alopecia patients at anywhere from one to four time points (pre-sensitization, 2, 6 and 24 weeks).

The protocol used for the library was RACE. TCRdb records NextSeq 500 as the sequencer. Library preparation attached unique molecular identifiers to individual cDNA molecules for quantitative, reproducible TCR counting. From each blood RNA sample, both TCR alpha and TCR beta chains were sequenced. Per the source publication's procedure: The median number of TCRs per sample was 85,000 to 100,000, ranging from 23,224 to 690,600. The Decombinator software suite was used to annotate the V, J and CDR3 of the TCR reads. To make PS versus PT1 abundance plots, every sample was subsampled to the same number of TCRs (28,000). Expanded TCRs were defined as absent before sensitization and observed at least eight times at the 2-week time point. TCRdb trimmed the raw reads at Q25, called clones with MiXCR and kept productive beta chains. CDR3 protein sequences are deduplicated, and each keeps its most common genes and DNA. TCRdb's processing, not the authors' own work, is the source of the V and J calls. The sample records approximately 350,000 distinct CDR3 sequences, under 9% of which are singletons. The ten largest clones take up around 8.2% of the sample.

Taken with the paper, the label for time point translates to: patch test 1, 2 weeks after DPC sensitization. The treatment or condition label here, explained by the study, means: therapeutic diphenylcyclopropenone sensitization with weekly scalp DPC. At every patch-test visit, the blood draw took place before the patch test was put on. To be eligible, patients had to be aged 18 to 70, diagnosed with alopecia and judged suitable for DPC therapy, while pregnant patients were excluded. Total RNA was extracted from unfractionated whole blood collected in Tempus Blood RNA tubes. Overall results and qualifications from the work: Compared with pre-sensitization or healthy control sets, expanded TCRs formed significantly more large CDR3 similarity clusters, which is consistent with antigen-driven responses. Patch test score was positively correlated with the number of PT1 expanded TCRs, with significance at thresholds 8, 16 and 32 but not at 4. Repeated subsampling changed both the strength of the expansion versus patch-test correlation and the threshold at which the correlation became significant. No change with DPC sensitization was found in the number of TCRs above 1 in 1000 frequency, and no evidence of global repertoire structure alterations was found. Because every patient had alopecia, a presumed autoimmune disease, the patients' immune response might differ from that of healthy individuals.

Worth noting for this clonotype: The specificity of this receptor is unknown. Per-nucleotide qualities are absent, and no much larger clonotype sits a single base away.

From cysteine to phenylalanine, the CDR3 is 13 amino acids long. Only the CDR3 DNA is retained, 39 bases long and in frame from the first base. Per the germline V gene, LGHNA is the CDR1 and YSLEER is the CDR2. Trimming takes 1 base from V and 10 bases from J, and the germline ends sit 11 bases apart. The sample consisted of whole blood, taken in connection with sensitization to the hapten diphenylcyclopropenone (DPC). This clonotype originated in a young woman with alopecia areata. Some clones in this sample may be carry-over from other donors' samples. This chain joins TRBV4-3 to TRBJ2-1; the D gene is possibly TRBD1, with 6 bases matching. The CDR3 in this case is CASSQGGLGEQFF. The sequence in DNA is TGCGCCAGCAGCCAAGGGGGGCTAGGGGAGCAGTTCTTC.